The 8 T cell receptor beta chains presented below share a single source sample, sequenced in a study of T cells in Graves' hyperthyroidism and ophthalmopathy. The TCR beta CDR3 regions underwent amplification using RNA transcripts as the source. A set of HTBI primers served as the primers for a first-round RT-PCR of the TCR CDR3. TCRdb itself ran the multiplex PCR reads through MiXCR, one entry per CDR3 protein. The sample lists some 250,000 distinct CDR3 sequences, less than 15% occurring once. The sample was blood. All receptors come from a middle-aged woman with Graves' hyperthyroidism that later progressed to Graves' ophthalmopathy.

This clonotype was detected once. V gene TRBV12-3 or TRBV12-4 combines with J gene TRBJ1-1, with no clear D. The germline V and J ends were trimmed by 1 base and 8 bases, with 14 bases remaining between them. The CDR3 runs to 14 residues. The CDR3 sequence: CASSLEGKAMEAFF. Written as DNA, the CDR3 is TGTGCCAGCAGTTTAGAAGGCAAGGCAATGGAAGCTTTCTTT.

This chain's CDR3 is CAIRAANTEAFF. The CDR3 DNA reads as TGTGCCATCCGGGCAGCGAACACTGAAGCTTTCTTT. The rearrangement uses TRBV10-3 and TRBJ1-1; D unclear. This CDR3 comprises 12 residues. Germline V gene lookup returns CDR1 ENHRY and CDR2 SYGVKD. The ends were cut back, 8 bases at V and 1 base at J, with 8 bases in the middle.

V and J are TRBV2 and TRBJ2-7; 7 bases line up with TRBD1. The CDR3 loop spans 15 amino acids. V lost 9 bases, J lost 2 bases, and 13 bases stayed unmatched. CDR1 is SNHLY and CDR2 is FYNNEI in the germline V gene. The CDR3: CASRSYRDSTYEQYF. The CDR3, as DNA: TGTGCCAGTCGTAGTTACCGGGACAGCACCTACGAGCAGTACTTC.

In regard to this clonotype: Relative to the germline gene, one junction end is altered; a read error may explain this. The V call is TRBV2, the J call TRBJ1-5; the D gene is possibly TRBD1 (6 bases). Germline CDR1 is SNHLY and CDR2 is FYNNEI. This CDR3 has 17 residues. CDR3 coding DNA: TGTGCCGGCAACGTCCACAGGGACGGATATAGCAAGCAGCCCCAGCATTTT. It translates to CAGNVHRDGYSKQPQHF.

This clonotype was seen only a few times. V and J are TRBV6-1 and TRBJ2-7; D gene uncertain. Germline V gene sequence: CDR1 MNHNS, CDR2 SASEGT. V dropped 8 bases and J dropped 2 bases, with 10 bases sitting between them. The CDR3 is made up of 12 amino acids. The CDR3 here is CASREATYEQYF. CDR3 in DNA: TGTGCCAGCCGCGAGGCGACCTACGAGCAGTACTTC.

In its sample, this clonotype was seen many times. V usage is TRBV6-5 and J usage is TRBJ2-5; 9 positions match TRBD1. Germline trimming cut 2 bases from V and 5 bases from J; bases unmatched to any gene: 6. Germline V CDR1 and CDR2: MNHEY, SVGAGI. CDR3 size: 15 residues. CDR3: CASSYPTGGGETQYF. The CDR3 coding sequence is TGTGCCAGCAGTTACCCCACAGGGGGCGGGGAGACCCAGTACTTC.

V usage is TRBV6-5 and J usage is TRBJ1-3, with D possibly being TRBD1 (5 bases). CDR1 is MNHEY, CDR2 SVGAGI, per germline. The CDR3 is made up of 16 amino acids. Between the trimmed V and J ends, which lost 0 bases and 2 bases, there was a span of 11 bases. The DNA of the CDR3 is TGTGCCAGCAGTTACTCTATGACAGCCCCTGGAAACACCATATATTTT. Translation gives CASSYSMTAPGNTIYF.

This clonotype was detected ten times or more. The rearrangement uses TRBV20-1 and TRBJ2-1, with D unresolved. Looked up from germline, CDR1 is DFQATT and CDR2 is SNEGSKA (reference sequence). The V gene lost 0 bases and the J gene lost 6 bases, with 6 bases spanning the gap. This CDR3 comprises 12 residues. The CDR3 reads CSARDSVNEQFF. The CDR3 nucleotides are TGCAGTGCTAGAGATTCTGTCAATGAGCAGTTCTTC.